Listed below are T cell receptor beta chains from one sample, sequenced in a study of identical twins. TCRdb re-called the 5' RACE reads through MiXCR, storing one row per CDR3 protein. This sample has 700,000 or so distinct CDR3 sequences, with 8.6% found just once. These data were also filed under a second study, of yellow fever vaccine responses in identical twins.

Material for sequencing was PBMCs. The source is a woman under 30 in good health. CDR3s include the opening cysteine and the closing phenylalanine or tryptophan. A D gene is named only where the DNA matches it firmly. Clone size appears in some rows only: once, few, many, or a class for an expanded clone.

J gene | D gene | V gene | clone size | CDR3 protein | CDR3 DNA
TRBJ2-5 | . | TRBV6-1 | . | CASSPQVQGTQYF | TGTGCCAGCAGTCCGCAGGTTCAGGGGACCCAGTACTTC
TRBJ1-4 | TRBD1 | TRBV6-1 | few | CASRKTGVWEKLFF | TGTGCCAGCAGAAAGACAGGGGTGTGGGAAAAACTGTTTTTT
TRBJ2-5 | TRBD1 | TRBV20-1 | . | CSAERQGQETQYF | TGCAGTGCTGAGAGACAGGGCCAAGAGACCCAGTACTTC
TRBJ2-7 | TRBD1 | TRBV28 | few | CASSLGTGGASWEQYF | TGTGCCAGCAGTTTGGGGACAGGGGGCGCCTCGTGGGAGCAGTACTTC
TRBJ1-2 | TRBD1 | TRBV4-1 | . | CASSQEAGGDDGYTF | TGCGCCAGCAGCCAAGAGGCAGGGGGAGATGATGGCTACACCTTC
TRBJ2-7 | . | TRBV7-2 | . | CASSVRDGSYEQYF | TGTGCCAGCAGCGTCAGGGACGGTTCCTACGAGCAGTACTTC
TRBJ2-1 | TRBD2 | TRBV11-2 | . | CASSLTLAGPTNEQFF | TGTGCCAGCAGTTTAACTCTAGCGGGACCCACCAATGAGCAGTTCTTC
TRBJ2-1 | TRBD2 | TRBV4-1 | . | CASSQAAGAIGGEQFF | TGCGCCAGCAGCCAAGCAGCGGGAGCAATTGGCGGTGAGCAGTTCTTC
TRBJ2-5 | . | TRBV7-9 | few | CASSSGVGQETQYF | TGTGCCAGCAGTTCGGGTGTCGGGCAAGAGACCCAGTACTTC
TRBJ2-2 | . | TRBV2 | . | CASVSATHIPTGELFF | TGTGCCAGCGTGTCAGCCACCCATATACCTACCGGGGAGCTGTTTTTT
TRBJ2-7 | . | TRBV11-3 | . | CASSPMVLQYF | TGTGCCAGCAGCCCCATGGTACTGCAGTACTTC
TRBJ2-6 | TRBD2 | TRBV28 | . | CASTLGGFGANVLTF | TGTGCCAGCACCCTGGGAGGGTTTGGGGCCAACGTCCTGACTTTC
TRBJ1-4 | . | TRBV10-3 | . | CAISYSNEKLFF | TGTGCCATCTCCTATTCTAATGAAAAACTGTTTTTT
TRBJ2-3 | . | TRBV15 | . | CATSRVRGGIATTDTQYF | TGTGCCACCAGCAGAGTTCGGGGTGGGATAGCAACTACAGATACGCAGTATTTT
TRBJ2-7 | TRBD2 | TRBV3-1 | few | CASSQDRRTSGTYEQYF | TGTGCCAGCAGCCAAGATCGAAGGACTAGCGGGACCTACGAGCAGTACTTC
TRBJ2-1 | TRBD2 | TRBV10-3 | . | CAISEIGTLAGVNNEQFF | TGTGCCATCAGTGAGATAGGAACACTAGCGGGAGTAAACAATGAGCAGTTCTTC
TRBJ2-1 | . | TRBV12-3/TRBV12-4 | . | CASSPDHVVFF | TGTGCCAGCAGTCCGGACCACGTGGTGTTCTTC
TRBJ2-7 | . | TRBV5-6 | . | CASSLLRLQPLEQYF | TGTGCCAGCAGCTTGCTCAGACTACAACCTCTCGAGCAGTACTTC
TRBJ2-5 | TRBD1 | TRBV7-2 | few | CASSGTAQETQYF | TGTGCCAGCAGCGGGACAGCCCAAGAGACCCAGTACTTC
TRBJ2-3 | TRBD2 | TRBV7-8 | . | CASSARGLAFNTDTQYF | TGTGCCAGCAGCGCTAGGGGACTAGCCTTTAACACAGATACGCAGTATTTT
TRBJ2-7 | . | TRBV3-1 | many | CASSQEIRTATYEQYF | TGTGCCAGCAGCCAAGAGATCCGGACTGCGACCTACGAGCAGTACTTC
TRBJ2-7 | . | TRBV14 | . | CASSPGRGTLEYF | TGTGCCAGCAGCCCGGGACGAGGAACATTGGAATACTTC
TRBJ2-5 | TRBD1 | TRBV5-8 | . | CASSLRQGREGETQYF | TGTGCCAGCAGCTTAAGACAGGGTCGGGAAGGAGAGACCCAGTACTTC
TRBJ2-7 | . | TRBV11-2 | few | CASGLGDDYEQYF | TGTGCCAGCGGACTGGGCGATGATTACGAGCAGTACTTC
TRBJ2-6 | . | TRBV2 | few | CASSLGVWVANVLTF | TGTGCCAGCAGCCTTGGGGTCTGGGTGGCCAACGTCCTGACTTTC
TRBJ2-5 | TRBD1 | TRBV5-5 | many | CASSLATGRQETQYF | TGTGCCAGCAGCTTGGCGACAGGGCGGCAAGAGACCCAGTACTTC
TRBJ2-1 | TRBD2 | TRBV4-3 | many | CASSQDQGLGYNEQFF | TGCGCCAGCAGCCAAGATCAAGGACTAGGTTACAATGAGCAGTTCTTC
TRBJ2-4 | . | TRBV3-1 | . | CASSPYPRGQGPQNIQYF | TGTGCCAGCAGCCCCTACCCCCGGGGGCAGGGGCCCCAAAACATTCAGTACTTC
TRBJ2-1 | . | TRBV29-1 | many | CSGARPYNEQFF | TGCAGCGGGGCCAGGCCTTACAATGAGCAGTTCTTC
TRBJ2-7 | . | TRBV19 | few | CASGPGGPLSYEQYF | TGTGCCAGTGGCCCGGGGGGCCCCCTCTCCTACGAGCAGTACTTC
TRBJ2-5 | . | TRBV4-2 | few | CASSPTPGGQETQYF | TGTGCCAGCAGCCCCACCCCAGGTGGGCAAGAGACCCAGTACTTC
TRBJ1-1 | . | TRBV27 | many | CASSSNLGTEAFF | TGTGCCAGCAGTTCCAATCTTGGCACTGAAGCTTTCTTT
TRBJ2-7 | . | TRBV5-5 | few | CASSQLQVRYEQYF | TGTGCCAGCAGCCAGCTGCAGGTTCGGTACGAGCAGTACTTC
TRBJ2-2 | . | TRBV29-1 | . | CSGAGTGELFF | TGCAGCGGGGCGGGGACCGGGGAGCTGTTTTTT
TRBJ2-7 | TRBD1 | TRBV7-9 | few | CASSFDPGQGIVEQYF | TGTGCCAGCAGCTTTGATCCGGGACAGGGAATAGTAGAGCAGTACTTC
TRBJ1-6 | . | TRBV28 | . | CASSFGSYNSPLHF | TGTGCCAGCAGTTTTGGGTCCTATAATTCACCCCTCCACTTT
TRBJ2-7 | . | TRBV28 | few | CASNKDRLYEQYF | TGTGCCAGCAATAAGGACCGCCTATACGAGCAGTACTTC
TRBJ2-7 | . | TRBV3-1 | . | CASSPLLGERGQYF | TGTGCCAGCAGCCCTTTACTGGGGGAGCGAGGACAGTACTTC
TRBJ2-6 | . | TRBV19 | . | CASSIWGGGANVLTF | TGTGCCAGTAGTATCTGGGGCGGCGGGGCCAACGTCCTGACTTTC
TRBJ2-5 | . | TRBV5-1 | . | CASSPGLYQETQYF | TGCGCCAGCAGCCCTGGCCTCTACCAAGAGACCCAGTACTTC
TRBJ2-2 | . | TRBV5-5 | many | CASSLEQGDTGELFF | TGTGCCAGCAGCTTGGAGCAGGGTGACACCGGGGAGCTGTTTTTT
TRBJ2-1 | . | TRBV27 | few | CASSLGTSLYNEQFF | TGTGCCAGCAGTTTGGGTACTAGTCTATACAATGAGCAGTTCTTC
TRBJ2-1 | TRBD2 | TRBV10-3 | . | CAIKRGDYNEQFF | TGTGCCATCAAGCGGGGGGACTACAATGAGCAGTTCTTC
TRBJ2-1 | TRBD2 | TRBV7-9 | few | CASSPRLAGGENEQFF | TGTGCCAGCAGCCCAAGACTAGCGGGAGGTGAGAATGAGCAGTTCTTC
TRBJ1-6 | . | TRBV2 | few | CASSGGALDNSPLHF | TGTGCCAGCAGTGGAGGGGCTTTGGATAATTCACCCCTCCACTTT
TRBJ1-5 | . | TRBV11-2 | few | CASSLGWGHQPQHF | TGTGCCAGCAGCCTAGGATGGGGGCATCAGCCCCAGCATTTT